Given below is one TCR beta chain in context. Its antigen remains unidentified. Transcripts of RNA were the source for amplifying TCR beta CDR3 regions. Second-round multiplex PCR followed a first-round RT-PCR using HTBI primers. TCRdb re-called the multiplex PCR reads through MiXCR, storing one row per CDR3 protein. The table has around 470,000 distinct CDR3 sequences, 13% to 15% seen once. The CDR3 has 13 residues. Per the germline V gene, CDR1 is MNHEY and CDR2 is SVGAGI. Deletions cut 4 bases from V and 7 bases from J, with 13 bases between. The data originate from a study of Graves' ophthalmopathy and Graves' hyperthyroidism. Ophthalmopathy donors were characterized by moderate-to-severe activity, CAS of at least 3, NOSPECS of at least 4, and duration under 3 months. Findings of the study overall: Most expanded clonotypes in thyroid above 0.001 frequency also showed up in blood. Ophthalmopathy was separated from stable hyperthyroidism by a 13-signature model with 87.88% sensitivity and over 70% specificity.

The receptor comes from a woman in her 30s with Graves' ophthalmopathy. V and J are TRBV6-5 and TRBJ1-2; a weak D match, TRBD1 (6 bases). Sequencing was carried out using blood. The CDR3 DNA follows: TGTGCCAGCAGTTTTCTTCAGGGGACTGGCTACACCTTC. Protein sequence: CASSFLQGTGYTF.